Given below is one T cell receptor beta chain in context. Its antigen is as yet unknown. This sample was included in a study of breast tumors, draining lymph nodes, adjacent tissues. Study-wide results and caveats: The data were judged consistent with most tumor T cells coming from lymph node and expanding in tumor. Compared with lymph nodes, tumors were less diverse; compared with nontumor tissue, more. Data only fit, rather than demonstrated, lymph node origin of most tumor T cells.

The CDR3 loop spans 13 amino acids. Per the germline V gene, CDR1 is SEHNR and CDR2 is FQNEAQ (reference sequence). V was shortened by 0 bases and J by 5 bases, with 4 bases between the two germline ends. TCRdb used MiXCR to reprocess the multiplex PCR reads, holding one entry per CDR3 protein. The table records roughly 17,000 distinct CDR3 sequences, around 60% of them present only once. The sequencing input was tumor-adjacent breast tissue. The gene calls are TRBV7-9 and TRBJ1-4; no clear D. The TCR originated in a female donor with breast cancer. Some clones in this sample may be carry-over from other donors' samples. This CDR3 is CASSLAPNEKLFF. Here the CDR3 DNA reads TGTGCCAGCAGCTTAGCCCCCAATGAAAAACTGTTTTTT. Full variable domain (rest looked up from reference TRBV7-9 and TRBJ1-4): DTGVSQNPRHKITKRGQNVTFRCDPISEHNRLYWYRQTLGQGPEFLTYFQNEAQLEKSRLLSDRFSAERPKGSFSTLEIQRTEQGDSAMYLCASSLAPNEKLFFGSGTQLSVL.